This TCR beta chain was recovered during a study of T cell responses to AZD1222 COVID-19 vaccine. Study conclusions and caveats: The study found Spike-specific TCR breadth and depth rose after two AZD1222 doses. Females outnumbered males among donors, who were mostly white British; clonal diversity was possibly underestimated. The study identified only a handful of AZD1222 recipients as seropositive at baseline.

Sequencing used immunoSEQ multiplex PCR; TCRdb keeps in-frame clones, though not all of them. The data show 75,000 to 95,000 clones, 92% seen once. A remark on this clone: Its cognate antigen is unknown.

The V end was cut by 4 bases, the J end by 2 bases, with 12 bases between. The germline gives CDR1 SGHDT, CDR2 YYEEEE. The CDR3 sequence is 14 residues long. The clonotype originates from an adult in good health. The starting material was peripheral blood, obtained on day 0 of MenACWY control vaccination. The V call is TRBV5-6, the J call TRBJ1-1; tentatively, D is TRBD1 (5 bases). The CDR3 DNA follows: TGTGCCAGCAGCCCTTTCGGGGGTAACACTGAAGCTTTCTTT. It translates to CASSPFGGNTEAFF.